A selection of T cell receptor beta chains follows, all from one sample in a study of CD8+CD57+ T cells in acquired aplastic anemia. MiXCR, applied by TCRdb to the reads, yields one record per CDR3 protein. The table has more than 250,000 distinct CDR3 sequences, around 60% seen once. Material for sequencing was sorted CD4+, CD8+, or CD8+CD57+ T cells (not recorded which) from PBMCs. These receptors originate from a human donor with severe aplastic anemia or a healthy control (not recorded which). Each CDR3 is given with its conserved first and last residue. D genes are given only for firm matches. Clone sizes are given selectively: once, few, many, or a class where the clone is expanded.

V gene	clone size	J gene	D gene	CDR3 protein	CDR3 DNA
TRBV2	-	TRBJ2-5	-	CASSDRYQETQYF	TGTGCCAGCAGTGATAGGTACCAAGAGACCCAGTACTTC
TRBV10-3	-	TRBJ2-7	-	CAISGTAYEQYF	TGTGCCATCAGTGGGACTGCGTACGAGCAGTACTTC
TRBV6-1	many	TRBJ1-1	-	CASSEAGGHTEAFF	TGTGCCAGCAGTGAAGCAGGGGGGCACACTGAAGCTTTCTTT
TRBV5-1	-	TRBJ2-7	-	CASSISGTGREQYF	TGCGCCAGCAGTATTAGCGGGACAGGGCGCGAGCAGTACTTC
TRBV20-1	-	TRBJ2-1	TRBD1	CSATGTGGHNEQFF	TGCAGTGCCACGGGGACAGGGGGCCACAATGAGCAGTTCTTC
TRBV10-3	once	TRBJ2-7	TRBD1	CAISESTGTGGYEQYF	TGTGCCATCAGTGAGTCCACAGGGACAGGGGGCTACGAGCAGTACTTC
TRBV19	once	TRBJ1-2	-	CASSSGVSYGYTF	TGTGCCAGTAGTTCGGGGGTGAGTTATGGCTACACCTTC
TRBV28	many	TRBJ1-6	TRBD1	CASSLVQGDSPLHF	TGTGCCAGCAGTTTAGTGCAGGGGGATTCACCCCTCCACTTT
TRBV7-7	many	TRBJ2-2	-	CASSPGLGATGELFF	TGTGCTAGCAGCCCGGGGTTAGGAGCCACCGGGGAGCTGTTTTTT
TRBV9	-	TRBJ1-6	TRBD1	CASSVADRGQSPLHF	TGTGCCAGCAGCGTAGCAGACAGGGGACAATCACCCCTCCACTTT
TRBV20-1	-	TRBJ2-7	TRBD1	CSGTGTGDEYEQYF	TGCAGCGGAACTGGGACAGGAGACGAATACGAGCAGTACTTC
TRBV7-2	-	TRBJ2-7	TRBD2	CASSQTSGSIYEQYF	TGTGCCAGCAGCCAAACTAGCGGGAGCATCTACGAGCAGTACTTC
TRBV19	many	TRBJ2-2	-	CASSIGGLLLTGELFF	TGTGCCAGTAGTATTGGGGGGCTTCTCCTCACCGGGGAGCTGTTTTTT
TRBV5-1	many	TRBJ2-5	TRBD2	CASSANSGGAETQYF	TGCGCCAGCAGCGCAAATAGCGGGGGGGCTGAGACCCAGTACTTC
TRBV9	-	TRBJ2-3	-	CASRETGVIGPDTQYF	TGTGCCAGCAGAGAGACGGGGGTTATCGGTCCAGATACGCAGTATTTT
TRBV20-1	-	TRBJ2-1	-	CSARGRPEQFF	TGCAGTGCTAGAGGCCGGCCCGAGCAGTTCTTC
TRBV18	once	TRBJ1-4	-	CASSPEVGLFF	TGTGCCAGCTCACCAGAGGTGGGACTGTTTTTT
TRBV15	once	TRBJ2-6	TRBD1	CATSRDQGQGAAGANVLTF	TGTGCCACCAGCAGAGATCAAGGACAGGGGGCAGCCGGGGCCAACGTCCTGACTTTC
TRBV12-3/TRBV12-4	-	TRBJ2-3	TRBD1	CATRDSLADTQYF	TGTGCCACCCGGGACAGTTTGGCAGATACGCAGTATTTT
TRBV2	once	TRBJ1-2	-	CASSGDSPNYGYTF	TGTGCCAGCAGTGGAGACAGTCCTAACTATGGCTACACCTTC
TRBV20-1	few	TRBJ2-1	TRBD2	CSANGGLARDEQFF	TGCAGTGCTAACGGCGGACTAGCGAGGGATGAGCAGTTCTTC
TRBV15	-	TRBJ1-5	-	CATSTANSNQPQHF	TGTGCCACCAGCACGGCGAATAGCAATCAGCCCCAGCATTTT
TRBV3-1	many	TRBJ1-5	-	CASSQKSGGNQPQHF	TGTGCCAGCAGCCAAAAATCAGGAGGCAATCAGCCCCAGCATTTT
TRBV29-1	-	TRBJ2-5	TRBD1	CSVVTGLETQYF	TGCAGCGTTGTGACAGGGCTGGAGACCCAGTACTTC
TRBV15	-	TRBJ1-4	-	CATSGTGYEKLFF	TGTGCCACCAGTGGGACGGGATATGAAAAACTGTTTTTT
TRBV29-1	-	TRBJ2-1	-	CSVEVNERGGEQFF	TGCAGCGTTGAGGTAAACGAGCGTGGAGGTGAGCAGTTCTTC
TRBV11-1	many	TRBJ2-3	-	CASSLYRTTDTQYF	TGTGCCAGCAGCTTATACCGGACGACAGATACGCAGTATTTT
TRBV19	-	TRBJ1-2	-	CASRSSGTNYGYTF	TGTGCCAGTAGAAGTTCAGGGACAAACTATGGCTACACCTTC
TRBV5-1	many	TRBJ2-5	-	CASSLAVGGGQETQYF	TGCGCCAGCAGCTTGGCCGTCGGGGGAGGACAAGAGACCCAGTACTTC
TRBV19	-	TRBJ2-1	TRBD2	CASRSVGREGGEQFF	TGTGCCAGTAGGTCCGTTGGGCGGGAGGGCGGTGAGCAGTTCTTC
TRBV7-3	-	TRBJ2-7	TRBD1	CASSGTENEQYF	TGTGCCAGCAGCGGGACAGAGAACGAGCAGTACTTC
TRBV7-9	-	TRBJ1-5	-	CASSPDTQPQHF	TGTGCCAGCAGCCCAGACACTCAGCCCCAGCATTTT
TRBV2	-	TRBJ1-6	-	CASTYSGTEPYSPLHF	TGTGCCAGCACCTACTCAGGGACGGAGCCCTATTCACCCCTCCACTTT
TRBV10-1	-	TRBJ2-1	TRBD2	CASPSRVAGGLWINEQFF	TGCGCCAGCCCGTCGAGGGTAGCGGGGGGGCTTTGGATCAATGAGCAGTTCTTC
TRBV11-2	-	TRBJ1-2	TRBD1	CASSLRGLGYTF	TGTGCCAGCAGCCTCAGGGGGCTGGGCTACACCTTC
TRBV19	few	TRBJ2-7	TRBD1	CASSLKGTAAYEQYF	TGTGCCAGTAGTCTAAAGGGGACAGCCGCCTACGAGCAGTACTTC
TRBV27	-	TRBJ1-4	TRBD1	CASSLWGQFSTNEKLFF	TGTGCCAGCAGTTTATGGGGACAGTTTTCAACTAATGAAAAACTGTTTTTT
TRBV5-1	-	TRBJ2-1	TRBD1	CASSPGTGDLNEQFF	TGCGCCAGCAGCCCCGGGACAGGGGATCTGAATGAGCAGTTCTTC
TRBV20-1	-	TRBJ2-7	-	CSAGRDTRDEQYF	TGCAGTGCCGGGCGGGATACTAGGGACGAGCAGTACTTC
TRBV28	few	TRBJ2-5	TRBD2	CASSLILAGGRETQYF	TGTGCCAGCAGTTTAATCTTAGCGGGGGGGCGGGAGACCCAGTACTTC
TRBV6-9	-	TRBJ2-1	TRBD2	CASSPTSVYNEQFF	TGTGCCAGCAGCCCCACTAGCGTCTACAATGAGCAGTTCTTC
TRBV9	once	TRBJ2-1	-	CASSDDGLENNEQFF	TGTGCCAGCAGCGACGATGGACTGGAAAACAATGAGCAGTTCTTC
TRBV6-4	many	TRBJ2-1	TRBD2	CASSDTSGGANEQFF	TGTGCCAGCAGTGACACTAGCGGGGGGGCCAATGAGCAGTTCTTC
TRBV15	-	TRBJ1-6	TRBD1	CATITPNGQANSPLHF	TGTGCCACCATCACACCTAACGGACAGGCCAATTCACCCCTCCACTTT
TRBV19	-	TRBJ1-5	-	CASSISGNQPQHF	TGTGCCAGTAGTATCTCGGGCAATCAGCCCCAGCATTTT